One sample yielded the 14 T cell receptor beta chains listed below, sequenced in a study of T cells in tuberculosis. The table came from immunoSEQ multiplex PCR; TCRdb's copy has only in-frame clones and leaves some out. Found here are more than 35,000 clones, 90% to 95% of them singletons; the top ten hold around 7.5%. Sequencing was carried out using PBMCs. The receptors were gathered from a donor aged 10-29 years with latent tuberculosis or without tuberculosis infection.

The chain couples TRBV11-2 to TRBJ1-1; 9 bases agree with TRBD1. J lost 2 bases, V lost 2 bases, and 6 bases had no gene match. Per germline, CDR1 SGHAT and CDR2 FQNNGV. CDR3 length: 16 amino acids. CDR3 bases: TGTGCCAGCAGCTTAACCCGACAGGGGGGAAACACTGAAGCTTTCTTT. Amino acids: CASSLTRQGGNTEAFF.

The gene calls are TRBV7-9 and TRBJ2-3; D might be TRBD2 (5 bases). Trimming removed 8 bases at V and 5 bases at J, with 20 bases between. Per germline, CDR1 SEHNR and CDR2 FQNEAQ (reference sequence). The CDR3 is 15 residues long. This CDR3 is CASGFSGGRIDTQYF. DNA for the CDR3: TGTGCCAGCGGATTTTCGGGTGGGAGAATAGATACGCAGTATTTT.

This chain connects TRBV10-2 to TRBJ2-7; TRBD2 matches 11 bases. The CDR3 has 15 amino acids. J lost 2 bases, V lost 0 bases, and 0 bases had no gene match. From germline, CDR1 is WSHSY and CDR2 SAAADI. In nucleotides, the CDR3 is TGCGCCAGCAGTGAGTCGACTAGCGGGGCCTACGAGCAGTACTTC. It encodes CASSESTSGAYEQYF.

This chain joins TRBV25-1 and TRBJ2-1, with 11 bases matching TRBD2. J lost 8 bases, V lost 3 bases, and 6 bases had no gene match. CDR1 is MGHDK, CDR2 SYGVNS, per germline. There are 15 residues in the CDR3. The CDR3 region is CASSDETSGTDEQFF. DNA of the CDR3: TGTGCCAGCAGTGATGAGACTAGCGGGACCGATGAGCAGTTCTTC.

The V call is TRBV19, the J call TRBJ2-2, with D possibly matching TRBD2 (6 bases). The CDR3 length is 14 residues. The V gene's germline CDR1 is LNHDA and CDR2 SQIVND (reference sequence). The germline V and J ends were trimmed by 5 bases and 2 bases, with 9 bases remaining between them. CDR3 sequence reads: CASSWGVNTGELFF. CDR3 coding DNA: TGTGCCAGTAGTTGGGGGGTAAACACCGGGGAGCTGTTTTTT.

The V call is TRBV7-6, the J call TRBJ1-1, with D uncertain. Germline V gene lookup returns CDR1 SGHVS and CDR2 FNYEAQ. V was shortened by 0 bases and J by 5 bases, with 16 bases between the two germline ends. The CDR3 is 16 residues long. The CDR3 region has the DNA TGTGCCAGCAGCTTAGCCGGCAGCGAGGAAGGTACTGAAGCTTTCTTT. Translating gives CASSLAGSEEGTEAFF. The entire variable domain, with the rest obtained from reference TRBV7-6 and TRBJ1-1, is as follows: GAGVSQSPRYKVTKRGQDVALRCDPISGHVSLYWYRQALGQGPEFLTYFNYEAQQDKSGLPNDRFSAERPEGSISTLTIQRTEQRDSAMYRCASSLAGSEEGTEAFFGQGTRLTVV.

This clone showed up just once. The chain joins TRBV11-2 to TRBJ2-6, with 11 bases identical to TRBD2. The junction had 7 bases not matched to a gene; V was cut back by 3 bases and J by 3 bases. CDR3 length equals 18 residues. The germline CDR1 and CDR2 sequences are SGHAT and FQNNGV. The CDR3 nucleotides are TGTGCCAGCAGCTTCCAACTAGCGGGAGTTGGTGGGGCCAACGTCCTGACTTTC. Translating it yields CASSFQLAGVGGANVLTF.

V usage is TRBV29-1 and J usage is TRBJ1-1; D may be TRBD1 (6 bases). Trimming cost V 6 bases and J 0 bases, with 11 bases left between them. The CDR3 consists of 13 residues. Germline values: CDR1 SQVTM, CDR2 ANQGSEA. CDR3 DNA: TGCAGCGTGACAGGTTCGATGAACACTGAAGCTTTCTTT. This gives the protein CSVTGSMNTEAFF.

The V call is TRBV15, the J call TRBJ2-3; 13 bases are shared with TRBD2. CDR3 size: 18 residues. V was pared by 2 bases and J by 2 bases, with 7 bases of the junction left unmatched. CDR1 is LNHNV, CDR2 YYDKDF, per germline (reference sequence). The CDR3 DNA is TGTGCCACCAGCAGACTCTTGGGACTAGCGGGGATCACAGATACGCAGTATTTT. It is translated as CATSRLLGLAGITDTQYF.

The genes are TRBV6-5 and TRBJ2-3, with D maybe TRBD2 (5 bases). This CDR3 region has 15 residues. The V gene lost 6 bases and the J gene lost 0 bases, with 13 bases spanning the gap. Germline V lookup: CDR1 MNHEY, CDR2 SVGAGI. In DNA, the CDR3 is TGTGCCAGCAGAATCATGACGGGAAGCACAGATACGCAGTATTTT. It is translated as CASRIMTGSTDTQYF.

This chain joins TRBV18 and TRBJ1-5; D perhaps matches TRBD1 (5 bases). Germline V gene data show CDR1 as KGHSH and CDR2 as LQKENI. This CDR3 is built from 14 residues. V dropped 5 bases and J dropped 0 bases, with 8 bases sitting between them. The DNA for the CDR3 is TGTGCCAGCTCATCGGACACTAGCAATCAGCCCCAGCATTTT. This gives the protein CASSSDTSNQPQHF.

The chain uses TRBV15 and TRBJ1-3; D call uncertain. This CDR3 has 16 amino acids. Looked up from germline, CDR1 is LNHNV and CDR2 is YYDKDF (reference sequence). The V gene lost 0 bases and the J gene lost 0 bases, with 9 bases spanning the gap. This CDR3 is CATSRDIANSGNTIYF. The CDR3, as DNA: TGTGCCACCAGCAGAGATATAGCGAACTCTGGAAACACCATATATTTT.

The rearrangement uses TRBV7-9 and TRBJ1-1; D unclear. The CDR3 spans 11 residues. V lost 5 bases, J lost 14 bases, and 15 bases lay in between. Germline-derived CDR1 and CDR2 are SEHNR and FQNEAQ (reference sequence). The CDR3 region is CASSADYLVFF. The CDR3 DNA reads TGTGCCAGCAGCGCCGACTACTTGGTATTCTTT.

This sequence joins TRBV6-6 and TRBJ2-6; possible D gene TRBD1, 6 bases. Trimming removed 4 bases at V and 0 bases at J, with 10 bases between. The CDR3 length is 16 residues. Germline CDR1 reads MNHNY; CDR2 reads SVGAGI (reference sequence). The CDR3 DNA is TGTGCCAGCAGTTTCATACAGGGCTCTGGGGCCAACGTCCTGACTTTC. Amino acids: CASSFIQGSGANVLTF.